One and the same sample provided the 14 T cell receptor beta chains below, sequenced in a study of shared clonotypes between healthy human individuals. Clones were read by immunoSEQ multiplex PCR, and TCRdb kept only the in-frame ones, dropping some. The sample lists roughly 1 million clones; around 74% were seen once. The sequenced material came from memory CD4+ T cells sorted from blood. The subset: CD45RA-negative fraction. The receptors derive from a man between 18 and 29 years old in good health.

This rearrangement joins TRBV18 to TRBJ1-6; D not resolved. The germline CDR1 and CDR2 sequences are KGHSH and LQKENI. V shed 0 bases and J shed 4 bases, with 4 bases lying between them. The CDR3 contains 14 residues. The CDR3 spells CASSPPGYNSPLHF. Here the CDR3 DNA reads TGTGCCAGCTCACCACCAGGTTATAATTCACCCCTCCACTTT. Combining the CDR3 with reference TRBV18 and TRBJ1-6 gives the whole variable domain NAGVMQNPRHLVRRRGQEARLRCSPMKGHSHVYWYRQLPEEGLKFMVYLQKENIIDESGMPKERFSAEFPKEGPSILRIQQVVRGDSAAYFCASSPPGYNSPLHFGNGTRLTVT.

The DNA for the CDR3 is TGTGCCAGCAGTATCACCGGGACATTCGGAAACACCATATATTTT. Amino acids: CASSITGTFGNTIYF. The chain employs TRBV6-1 and TRBJ1-3, with D tentatively TRBD1 (6 bases). This CDR3 is 15 amino acids long. With 5 bases removed from V and 4 bases from J, the gap between germline ends came to 15 bases. The V gene's germline CDR1 is MNHNS and CDR2 SASEGT.

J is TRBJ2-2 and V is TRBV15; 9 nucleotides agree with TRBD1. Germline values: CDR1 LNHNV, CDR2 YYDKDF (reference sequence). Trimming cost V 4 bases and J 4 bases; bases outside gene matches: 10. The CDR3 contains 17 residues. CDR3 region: CATSTPGTGTITGELFF. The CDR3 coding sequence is TGTGCCACCAGCACCCCGGGGACAGGGACGATCACCGGGGAGCTGTTTTTT.

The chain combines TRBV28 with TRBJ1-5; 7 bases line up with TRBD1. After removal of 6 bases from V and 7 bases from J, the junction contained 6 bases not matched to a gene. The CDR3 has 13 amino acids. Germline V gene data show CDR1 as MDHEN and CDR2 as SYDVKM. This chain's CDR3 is CASRPTGDQPQHF. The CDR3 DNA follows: TGTGCCAGCAGGCCTACAGGGGACCAGCCCCAGCATTTT.

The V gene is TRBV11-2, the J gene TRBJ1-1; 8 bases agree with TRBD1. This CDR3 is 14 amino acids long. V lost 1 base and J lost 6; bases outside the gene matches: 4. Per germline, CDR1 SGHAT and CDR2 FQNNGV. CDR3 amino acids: CASSLVQGQAEAFF. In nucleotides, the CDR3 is TGTGCCAGCAGCTTAGTTCAGGGACAGGCTGAAGCTTTCTTT.

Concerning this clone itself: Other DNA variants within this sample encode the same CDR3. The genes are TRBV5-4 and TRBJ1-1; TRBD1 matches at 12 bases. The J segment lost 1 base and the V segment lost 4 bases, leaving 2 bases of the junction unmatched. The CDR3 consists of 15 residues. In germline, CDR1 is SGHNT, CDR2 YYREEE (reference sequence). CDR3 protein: CASSMGQGANTEAFF. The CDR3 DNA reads TGTGCCAGCAGCATGGGACAGGGGGCGAACACTGAAGCTTTCTTT. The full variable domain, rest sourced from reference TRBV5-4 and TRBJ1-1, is ETGVTQSPTHLIKTRGQQVTLRCSSQSGHNTVSWYQQALGQGPQFIFQYYREEENGRGNFPPRFSGLQFPNYSSELNVNALELDDSALYLCASSMGQGANTEAFFGQGTRLTVV.

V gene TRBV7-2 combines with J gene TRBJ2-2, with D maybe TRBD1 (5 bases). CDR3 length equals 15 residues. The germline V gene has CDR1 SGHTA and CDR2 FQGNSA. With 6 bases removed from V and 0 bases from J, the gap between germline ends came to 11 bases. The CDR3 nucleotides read TGTGCCAGCAGTCCTGACAGAACGAACACCGGGGAGCTGTTTTTT. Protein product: CASSPDRTNTGELFF. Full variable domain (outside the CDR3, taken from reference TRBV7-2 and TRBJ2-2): GAGVSQSPSNKVTEKGKDVELRCDPISGHTALYWYRQSLGQGLEFLIYFQGNSAPDKSGLPSDRFSAERTGGSVSTLTIQRTQQEDSAVYLCASSPDRTNTGELFFGEGSRLTVL.

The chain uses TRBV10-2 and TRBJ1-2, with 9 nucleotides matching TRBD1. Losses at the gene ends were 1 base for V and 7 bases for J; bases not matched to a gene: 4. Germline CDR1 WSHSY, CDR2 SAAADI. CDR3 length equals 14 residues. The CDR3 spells CASSEFGTGPGYTF. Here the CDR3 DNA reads TGCGCCAGCAGTGAGTTTGGGACAGGGCCTGGCTACACCTTC.

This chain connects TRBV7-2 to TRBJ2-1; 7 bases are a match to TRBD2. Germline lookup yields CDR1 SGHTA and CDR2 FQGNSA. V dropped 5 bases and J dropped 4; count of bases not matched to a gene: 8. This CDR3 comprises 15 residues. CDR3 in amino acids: CASSRRASGYNEQFF. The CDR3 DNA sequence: TGTGCCAGCAGCCGACGGGCTAGCGGATACAATGAGCAGTTCTTC. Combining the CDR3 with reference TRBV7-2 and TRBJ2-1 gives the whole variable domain GAGVSQSPSNKVTEKGKDVELRCDPISGHTALYWYRQSLGQGLEFLIYFQGNSAPDKSGLPSDRFSAERTGGSVSTLTIQRTQQEDSAVYLCASSRRASGYNEQFFGPGTRLTVL.

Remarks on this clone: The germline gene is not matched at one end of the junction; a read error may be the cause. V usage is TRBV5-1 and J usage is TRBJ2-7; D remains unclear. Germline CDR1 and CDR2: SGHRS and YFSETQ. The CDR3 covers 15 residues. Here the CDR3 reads CASSPPTSDFGEQCF. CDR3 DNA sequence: TGCGCCAGCAGCCCCCCTACCTCGGATTTCGGAGAGCAGTGCTTC.

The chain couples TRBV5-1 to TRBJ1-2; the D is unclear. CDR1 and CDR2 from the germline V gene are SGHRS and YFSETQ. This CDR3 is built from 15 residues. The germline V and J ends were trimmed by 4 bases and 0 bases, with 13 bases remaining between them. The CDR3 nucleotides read TGCGCCAGCAGCAGAGAACCGGGAGCTAACTATGGCTACACCTTC. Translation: CASSREPGANYGYTF. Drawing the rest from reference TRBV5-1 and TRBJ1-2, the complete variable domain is KAGVTQTPRYLIKTRGQQVTLSCSPISGHRSVSWYQQTPGQGLQFLFEYFSETQRNKGNFPGRFSGRQFSNSRSEMNVSTLELGDSALYLCASSREPGANYGYTFGSGTRLTVV.

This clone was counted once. The CDR3 reads CASSLTRAYEQYF. Written as DNA, the CDR3 is TGTGCCAGTAGCCTGACTAGGGCCTACGAGCAGTACTTC. The J gene is TRBJ2-7, the V gene TRBV19; D possibly corresponds to TRBD2 (6 bases). Between the trimmed V and J ends, which lost 6 bases and 2 bases, there was a span of 11 bases. Germline lookup yields CDR1 LNHDA and CDR2 SQIVND (reference sequence). This CDR3 contains 13 residues.

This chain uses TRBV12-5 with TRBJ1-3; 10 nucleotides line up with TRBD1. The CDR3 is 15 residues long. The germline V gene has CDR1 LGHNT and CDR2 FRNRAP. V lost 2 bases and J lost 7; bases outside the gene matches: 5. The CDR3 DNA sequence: TGTGCTAGTGGTTTGAGACAGGGGGCGCGGAACACCATATATTTT. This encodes CASGLRQGARNTIYF.

CDR3 sequence reads: CASSFRTGGSGEQYF. The CDR3 nucleotides are TGTGCCAGCAGCTTTAGGACAGGGGGATCCGGCGAGCAGTACTTC. V and J are TRBV5-6 and TRBJ2-7, with 10 bases aligning to TRBD1. Trimming removed 2 bases from V and 6 bases from J; junction bases left unmatched: 8. The CDR3 totals 15 residues. The germline gives CDR1 SGHDT, CDR2 YYEEEE.